The T cell receptor beta chain under discussion was sequenced for a study of cytomegalovirus exposure and HLA in healthy donors. General study findings and limits: In an earlier analysis, most TCR beta V segments were productive about 87% or about 30% of the time.

As to this clone: Its antigen remains unknown.

Primers: 60 Vbeta forward and 13 Jbeta reverse. The assay was immunoSEQ multiplex PCR, and TCRdb's table has in-frame clones only and misses some. Counted here are under 300,000 clones, just over 85% occurring once; the ten biggest clones make up 3% to 4%. Trimming pared 5 bases from V and 2 bases from J, leaving 10 bases between. Germline V gene sequence: CDR1 SGHRS, CDR2 YFSETQ. The CDR3 is 13 amino acids. The V gene is TRBV5-1, the J gene TRBJ1-2; D gene ambiguous. The sequence was obtained from a man in his forties in good health and CMV-seropositive. Sample: PBMCs. Here the CDR3 reads CASSPTTNYGYTF. As DNA, the CDR3 is TGCGCCAGCAGTCCCACAACGAACTATGGCTACACCTTC.